Here is one TCR beta chain with its context. Its antigen specificity is not known. Within one base of it there is no much larger clone, and no base qualities were kept. Genomic DNA was isolated from the sorted cells so that the TCRbeta CDR3 region could be sequenced. The immunoSEQ Assay was used for sequencing of TCRbeta CDR3 regions. TCRdb limited this immuneACCESS table to in-frame rearrangements with V and J called. A share of clones is missing; checked studies link under half to unresolved V genes, and the rest is unexplained. In this sample the table shows tens of thousands of clones, around 90% of which occur a single time. The top ten constitute 15% to 20% of the sample. Unmatched junction bases come to 11, with V trimmed by 8 bases and J by 4 bases. According to the germline V gene, CDR1 reads MDHEN and CDR2 reads SYDVKM. There are 15 amino acids in the CDR3, from cysteine to phenylalanine inclusive. The DNA shown is the 45-base CDR3, in frame from base 1.

Patients with a history of autoimmune disease or receiving systemic immunosuppression were excluded from the trial. In every dose cohort, peripheral blood was drawn for TCR sequencing at baseline, cycle 4 day 1, and cycle 7 day 1. The samples were drawn from a first-in-human, open-label, multicenter phase I dose-escalation trial of ivuxolimab. Adults with locally advanced or metastatic melanoma, renal cell carcinoma, hepatocellular carcinoma or head and neck squamous cell carcinoma were enrolled in the trial. Before TCR sequencing, CD4+ T cells and CD8+ T cells from peripheral blood were sorted into separate populations. The sample belongs to a study of OX40 agonist ivuxolimab in advanced cancers. About the full investigation: Ivuxolimab was a fully human IgG2 agonistic monoclonal antibody targeting the costimulatory receptor OX40 (CD134). The paper describes the monotherapy dose-escalation part (N of about 54 patients) of the phase I trial of ivuxolimab. Partial responses occurred in three dose-escalation patients, of whom one had hepatocellular carcinoma and two had cutaneous melanoma. Peripheral TCRbeta sequencing was intended to test whether TCR sequence diversity was altered and clonal T-cell expansion was caused by ivuxolimab. Intravenous ivuxolimab was administered to patients every 2 weeks at six dose levels: 0.01, 0.1, 0.3, 1.5, 3 and 10 mg/kg. Among the 52 dose-escalation patients, about 20 had hepatocellular carcinoma, approximately 15 melanoma, 9 renal cell carcinoma and 9 head and neck cancer. Patients were allowed to have had prior anti-PD-1, anti-PD-L1 or anti-CTLA-4 therapy, and roughly two fifths of the dose-escalation patients had been treated with checkpoint inhibitors. A male proportion of about 79% and a mean age of around 60 years, ranging from about 20 to 79, were recorded for the dose-escalation cohort. Study-level results and caveats: After ivuxolimab, CD8+ T cells had more expanded clones than CD4+ T cells on average. At doses from 0.1 to 3.0 mg/kg, clonal expansion was seen in both CD4+ and CD8+ blood T cells between baseline and week 6. In the 0.1-3.0 mg/kg groups, partial responders had among the lowest normalized peripheral clonal expansion, particularly in CD8+ T cells. Which antigens the clonally expanded peripheral T cells were specific for was not determined. Low levels of normalized T-cell clonal expansion were also seen in some patients who did not respond.

Sequenced material: CD4+ or CD8+ T cells sorted from blood, taken in a trial of the OX40 agonist ivuxolimab. The chain employs TRBV28 and TRBJ2-3, with 8 central nucleotides matching TRBD2. The source is an adult with an advanced solid tumor such as melanoma, head and neck, liver or kidney cancer. Here the CDR3 is given as CASPPAGGLADTQYF. The nucleotides are TGTGCCAGCCCCCCGGCGGGAGGTCTAGCAGATACGCAGTATTTT. The CDR3 plus the reference TRBV28 and TRBJ2-3 genes for the other parts give the full variable domain: DVKVTQSSRYLVKRTGEKVFLECVQDMDHENMFWYRQDPGLGLRLIYFSYDVKMKEKGDIPEGYSVSREKKERFSLILESASTNQTSMYLCASPPAGGLADTQYFGPGTRLTVL.